This TCR beta chain was documented in a study of blood T cell repertoires in COVID-19. In the study overall: COVID-19 samples, acute and convalescent, were from the United States, Italy and Spain. Sources were T cells, B-cell-depleted T cells, or PBMCs; the material itself was cDNA or gDNA.

V lost 6 bases, J lost 0 bases, and 11 bases lay in between. Germline V gene lookup returns CDR1 SQVTM and CDR2 ANQGSEA. The CDR3 is 14 amino acids. As processed by the authors: Amplification from reference gene primers served as the basis for estimated nucleated cell counts. Using immunoSEQ multiplex PCR, the repertoire was profiled, and TCRdb retains in-frame clones only, with some absent. D and trimming were read from the DNA, whereas the V and J calls and clone size are those reported in that table. The top ten hold around 0.81% of the sample, which has around 120,000 clones, 70% to 90% seen once.

The chain is built from TRBV29-1 and TRBJ2-2; tentative D call: TRBD1 (6 bases). Sequencing was performed on peripheral blood. This sequence was found in a woman between 45 and 65 years old with active or convalescent COVID-19. This CDR3 reads CSVPGTPNTGELFF. For the CDR3, the DNA is TGCAGCGTGCCCGGGACACCGAACACCGGGGAGCTGTTTTTT.